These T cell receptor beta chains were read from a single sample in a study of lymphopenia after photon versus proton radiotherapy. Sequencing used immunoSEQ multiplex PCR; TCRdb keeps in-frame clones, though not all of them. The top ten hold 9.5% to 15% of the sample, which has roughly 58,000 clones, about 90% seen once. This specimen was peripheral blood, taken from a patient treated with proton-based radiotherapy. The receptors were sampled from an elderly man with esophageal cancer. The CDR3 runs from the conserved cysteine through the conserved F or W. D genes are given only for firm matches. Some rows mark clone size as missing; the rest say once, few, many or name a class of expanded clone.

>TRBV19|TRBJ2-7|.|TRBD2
CASSETGGTGSYEQYF
TGTGCCAGTAGTGAGACGGGGGGGACTGGCTCCTACGAGCAGTACTTC
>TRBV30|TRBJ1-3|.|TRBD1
CAWSVRTGQGGNTIYF
TGTGCCTGGAGTGTACGGACAGGGCAGGGAGGAAACACCATATATTTT
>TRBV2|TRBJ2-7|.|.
CASRDDQVNYEQYF
TGTGCCAGCAGGGACGACCAAGTTAACTACGAGCAGTACTTC
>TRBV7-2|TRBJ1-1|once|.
CASSLDTGNTEAFF
TGTGCCAGCAGCTTAGATACAGGGAACACTGAAGCTTTCTTT
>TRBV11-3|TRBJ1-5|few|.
CASSLRGYNQPQHF
TGTGCCAGCAGCTTAAGAGGTTACAATCAGCCCCAGCATTTT
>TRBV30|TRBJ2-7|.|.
CAWSVAAKTGYEQYF
TGTGCCTGGAGTGTAGCGGCCAAGACCGGCTACGAGCAGTACTTC
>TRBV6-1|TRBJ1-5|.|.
CASSPRGQGRGAQHF
TGTGCCAGCAGTCCCAGGGGTCAGGGAAGAGGAGCCCAGCATTTT
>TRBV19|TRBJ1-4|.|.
CASRPGLANEKLFF
TGTGCCAGTAGGCCAGGGCTGGCTAATGAAAAACTGTTTTTT
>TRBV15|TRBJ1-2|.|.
CATSREVGADYGYTF
TGTGCCACCAGCAGAGAGGTTGGGGCAGATTATGGCTACACCTTC
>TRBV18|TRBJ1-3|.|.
CASSPLPGQNSGNTIYF
TGTGCCAGCTCACCACTTCCAGGGCAGAACTCTGGAAACACCATATATTTT
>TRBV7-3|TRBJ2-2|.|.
CASSSGAGELFF
TGTGCCAGCAGCTCGGGGGCCGGGGAGCTGTTTTTT
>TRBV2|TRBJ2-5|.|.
CASSGQLRETQYF
TGTGCCAGCAGCGGACAGTTGCGGGAGACCCAGTACTTC
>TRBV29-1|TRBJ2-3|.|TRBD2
CSSGLALDTQYF
TGCAGCTCTGGACTAGCTTTAGATACGCAGTATTTT
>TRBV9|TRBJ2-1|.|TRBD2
CASSVGAGGPQQFF
TGTGCCAGCAGCGTAGGAGCGGGGGGCCCTCAGCAGTTCTTC
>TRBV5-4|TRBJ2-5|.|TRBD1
CASSPGGVRETQYF
TGTGCCAGCAGCCCAGGGGGAGTGAGAGAGACCCAGTACTTC
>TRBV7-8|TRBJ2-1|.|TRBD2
CASRRSGSSYNEQFF
TGTGCCAGCAGGCGTAGCGGGAGCTCCTACAATGAGCAGTTCTTC
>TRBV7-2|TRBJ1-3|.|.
CASSLVADGNTIYF
TGTGCCAGCAGCTTAGTCGCAGACGGAAACACCATATATTTT
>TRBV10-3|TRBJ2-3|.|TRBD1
CAISEFDRAGDTQYF
TGTGCCATCAGTGAGTTTGACAGGGCAGGCGATACGCAGTATTTT
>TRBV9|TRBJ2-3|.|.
CASSIRVGETDTQYF
TGTGCCAGCAGCATTAGGGTTGGAGAGACAGATACGCAGTATTTT
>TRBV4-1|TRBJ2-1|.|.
CASSQERSYNEQFF
TGCGCCAGCAGCCAAGAGAGGTCCTACAATGAGCAGTTCTTC
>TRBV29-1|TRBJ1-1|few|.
CSVKHRHVAFF
TGCAGCGTGAAACACCGTCATGTGGCTTTCTTT
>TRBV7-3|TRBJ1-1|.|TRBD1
CASRRDRVTEAFF
TGTGCCAGCAGGCGGGACAGGGTTACTGAAGCTTTCTTT
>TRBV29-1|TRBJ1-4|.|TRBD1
CSVAATGGVEKLFF
TGCAGCGTTGCGGCGACAGGGGGCGTAGAAAAACTGTTTTTT
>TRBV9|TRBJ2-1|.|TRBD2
CASSVDGGSYNEQFF
TGTGCCAGCAGCGTAGACGGGGGGAGCTACAATGAGCAGTTCTTC
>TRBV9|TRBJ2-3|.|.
CASSPRRGGDTQYF
TGTGCCAGCAGCCCCCGTCGGGGTGGGGATACGCAGTATTTT
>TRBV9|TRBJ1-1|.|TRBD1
CASSVGTGRAFF
TGTGCCAGCAGTGTTGGGACAGGGAGAGCTTTCTTT
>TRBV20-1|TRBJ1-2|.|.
CSAQGNGYTF
TGCAGTGCCCAAGGGAATGGCTACACCTTC
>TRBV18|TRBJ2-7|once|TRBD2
CASSPAARGLVDEQYF
TGTGCCAGCTCACCTGCGGCACGGGGACTAGTTGACGAGCAGTACTTC
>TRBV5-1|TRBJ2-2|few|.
CASSVQIQETGELFF
TGCGCCAGCAGCGTACAAATCCAAGAGACCGGGGAGCTGTTTTTT
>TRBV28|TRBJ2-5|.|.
CASSALYQETQYF
TGTGCCAGCAGCGCCTTATATCAAGAGACCCAGTACTTC
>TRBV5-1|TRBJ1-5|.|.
CASSVDSGDQPQHF
TGCGCCAGCAGCGTGGACAGCGGCGATCAGCCCCAGCATTTT
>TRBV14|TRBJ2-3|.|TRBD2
CASSQDLGLALSDTQYF
TGTGCCAGCAGCCAAGATCTGGGACTAGCGCTTTCAGATACGCAGTATTTT
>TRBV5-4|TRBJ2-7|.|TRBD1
CASSRDRSYEQYF
TGTGCCAGCAGCCGGGACAGGTCCTACGAGCAGTACTTC
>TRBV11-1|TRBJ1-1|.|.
CASSLARGGWTEAFF
TGTGCCAGCAGCTTAGCGCGGGGTGGGTGGACTGAAGCTTTCTTT
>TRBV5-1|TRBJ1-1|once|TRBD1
CASRVGQGDTEAFF
TGCGCCAGCAGGGTGGGACAGGGGGATACTGAAGCTTTCTTT
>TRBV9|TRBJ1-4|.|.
CASSATLGLDEKLFF
TGTGCCAGCAGCGCAACACTCGGTCTGGATGAAAAACTGTTTTTT
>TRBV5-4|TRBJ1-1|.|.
CASSLGTANTEAFF
TGTGCCAGCAGCTTGGGGACCGCAAACACTGAAGCTTTCTTT
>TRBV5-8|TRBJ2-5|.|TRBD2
CASSLGTSGYQETQYF
TGTGCCAGCAGCCTCGGGACTAGCGGGTATCAAGAGACCCAGTACTTC
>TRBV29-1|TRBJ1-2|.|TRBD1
CSVGRQGEGYTF
TGCAGCGTTGGAAGGCAGGGGGAGGGCTACACCTTC
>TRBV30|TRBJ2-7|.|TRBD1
CAWAPGTGPEQYF
TGTGCCTGGGCTCCGGGGACAGGCCCCGAGCAGTACTTC
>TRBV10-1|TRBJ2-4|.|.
CAREGAGWGSSAKNIQYF
TGCGCCAGGGAAGGGGCAGGGTGGGGATCCTCAGCCAAAAACATTCAGTACTTC
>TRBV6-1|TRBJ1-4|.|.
CASSVIGGGATNEKLFF
TGTGCCAGCAGTGTAATTGGGGGGGGAGCAACTAATGAAAAACTGTTTTTT
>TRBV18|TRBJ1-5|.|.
CASSRLGGYSNQPQHF
TGTGCCAGCTCCCGTCTGGGTGGCTATAGCAATCAGCCCCAGCATTTT
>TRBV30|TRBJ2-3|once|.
CAWNKGDTQYF
TGTGCCTGGAATAAGGGAGATACGCAGTATTTT
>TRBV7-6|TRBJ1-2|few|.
CASSLSGGYGYTF
TGTGCCAGCAGCTTATCGGGGGGGTATGGCTACACCTTC
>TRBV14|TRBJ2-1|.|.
CASSQGGRGSSYNEQFF
TGTGCCAGCAGCCAAGGGGGGCGGGGGAGCTCCTACAATGAGCAGTTCTTC
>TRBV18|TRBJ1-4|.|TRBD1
CASSPPQGGEKLFF
TGTGCCAGCTCACCCCCCCAGGGGGGTGAAAAACTGTTTTTT